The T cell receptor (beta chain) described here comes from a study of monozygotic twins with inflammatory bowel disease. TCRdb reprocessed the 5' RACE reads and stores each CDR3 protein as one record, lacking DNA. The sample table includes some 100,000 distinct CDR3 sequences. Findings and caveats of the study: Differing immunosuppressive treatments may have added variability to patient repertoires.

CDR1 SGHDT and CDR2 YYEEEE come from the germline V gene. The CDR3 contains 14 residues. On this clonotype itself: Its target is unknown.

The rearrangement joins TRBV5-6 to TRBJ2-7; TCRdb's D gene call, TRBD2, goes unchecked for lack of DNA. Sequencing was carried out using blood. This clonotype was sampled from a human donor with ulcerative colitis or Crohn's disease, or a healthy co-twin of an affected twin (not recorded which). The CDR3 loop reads CASRSSGEAYEQYF.